Reported below is one T cell receptor (beta chain). Its antigen is unidentified. What was amplified from RNA transcripts were TCR beta CDR3 regions. The HTBI set primed first-round TCR CDR3 RT-PCR. TCRdb fed the multiplex PCR reads into MiXCR, producing one record per CDR3 protein. The repertoire holds around 540,000 distinct CDR3 sequences, roughly 16% seen once, with approximately 30% in the top ten. V was trimmed by 2 bases and J by 5 bases, leaving 16 bases between them. Germline-derived CDR1 and CDR2 are ENHRY and SYGVKD. The CDR3 covers 15 residues. This entry belongs to a study of T cells in Graves' hyperthyroidism and ophthalmopathy. On the study more broadly: Peripheral blood draws took place at initial diagnosis, ahead of any treatment.

Study-wide points: Also found in blood were most expanded thyroid clonotypes above 0.001.

Input material: blood. The receptor's source is a woman in her thirties with Graves' ophthalmopathy. The chain employs TRBV10-3 and TRBJ2-7, with D tentatively TRBD2 (5 bases). CDR3 DNA: TGTGCCATCAGTGAGGAGGGCGGGCGTCGGGACGAGCAGTACTTC. Amino acids: CAISEEGGRRDEQYF.